The 18 T cell receptor beta chains listed next were all sequenced from one sample in a study of blood T cell repertoires in COVID-19. The table came from immunoSEQ multiplex PCR; TCRdb's copy has only in-frame clones and leaves some out. This table has under 100,000 clones, roughly four fifths appearing once. Material for sequencing was peripheral blood. These receptors were obtained from a man aged 60 to 69 with acute or convalescent COVID-19.

This clone was seen once. This chain uses TRBV6-5 with TRBJ1-2; 7 bases match TRBD1. The germline CDR1 and CDR2 sequences are MNHEY and SVGAGI. The trim removed 0 bases at V and 5 bases at J, leaving 9 bases unmatched. The CDR3 has 16 amino acids. DNA of the CDR3: TGTGCCAGCAGTTACTCTGGAGGGGGCAATGGGTATGGCTACACCTTC. It is translated as CASSYSGGGNGYGYTF.

This chain links TRBV5-1 with TRBJ2-7; 10 bases are a match to TRBD1. V gave up 4 bases and J gave up 6 bases; unmatched junction bases: 7. The CDR3 runs to 14 residues. Germline CDR1 and CDR2: SGHRS and YFSETQ. Here the CDR3 reads CASSLGTGVGEQYF. The CDR3, as DNA: TGCGCCAGCAGCCTCGGGACAGGGGTGGGCGAGCAGTACTTC. Variable domain in full (rest from reference TRBV5-1 and TRBJ2-7): KAGVTQTPRYLIKTRGQQVTLSCSPISGHRSVSWYQQTPGQGLQFLFEYFSETQRNKGNFPGRFSGRQFSNSRSEMNVSTLELGDSALYLCASSLGTGVGEQYFGPGTRLTVT.

The chain uses TRBV18 and TRBJ2-7, with a possible D match to TRBD1 (6 bases). Trimming pared 2 bases from V and 2 bases from J, leaving 13 bases between. The CDR3 is made up of 15 amino acids. CDR1 KGHSH and CDR2 LQKENI come from the germline V gene. The CDR3 region is CASSPWDKQTYEQYF. In DNA, the CDR3 is TGTGCCAGCTCACCATGGGACAAGCAAACCTACGAGCAGTACTTC. Using reference TRBV18 and TRBJ2-7 for the parts outside the CDR3, the full variable domain is NAGVMQNPRHLVRRRGQEARLRCSPMKGHSHVYWYRQLPEEGLKFMVYLQKENIIDESGMPKERFSAEFPKEGPSILRIQQVVRGDSAAYFCASSPWDKQTYEQYFGPGTRLTVT.

This chain connects TRBV20-1 to TRBJ1-1; D ambiguous. The CDR3 spans 11 residues. Germline loops: CDR1 DFQATT, CDR2 SNEGSKA (reference sequence). With 7 bases removed from V and 0 bases from J, the gap between germline ends came to 6 bases. CDR3 DNA: TGCAGTGGTCGGGTGAACACTGAAGCTTTCTTT. This encodes CSGRVNTEAFF.

As DNA, the CDR3 is TGTGCCAGCAGCCAAGACGCGGGCACCAAACTGTTTTTT. Protein product: CASSQDAGTKLFF. This rearrangement joins TRBV4-2 to TRBJ1-4, with D unclear. With 0 bases removed from V and 11 bases from J, the gap between germline ends came to 10 bases. CDR1 is LGHNA, CDR2 YNFKEQ, per germline. The CDR3 consists of 13 residues.

The CDR3 nucleotides read TGTGCCAGCAGCCCGCGTAGCAGGGGTTCCTACGAGCAGTACTTC. It encodes CASSPRSRGSYEQYF. This rearrangement joins TRBV4-2 to TRBJ2-7, with D possibly matching TRBD1 (6 bases). CDR3 size: 15 residues. V lost 4 bases, J lost 1 base, and 14 bases lay in between. Germline CDR1 and CDR2: LGHNA and YNFKEQ.

The V and J genes are TRBV9 and TRBJ2-5, with 9 nucleotides matching TRBD2. CDR1 SGDLS and CDR2 YYNGEE come from the germline V gene. This CDR3 spans 16 amino acids. V was clipped by 0 bases and J by 4 bases; unmatched bases: 7. The CDR3 region is CASSVAGGGAGETQYF. DNA for the CDR3: TGTGCCAGCAGCGTAGCAGGCGGGGGGGCCGGAGAGACCCAGTACTTC.

V is TRBV5-1 and J is TRBJ2-3; TRBD2 agrees at 8 bases. This CDR3 is built from 16 residues. Germline CDR1 and CDR2: SGHRS and YFSETQ. The J segment lost 2 bases and the V segment lost 3 bases, leaving 8 bases of the junction unmatched. The DNA for the CDR3 is TGCGCCAGCAGCTCTAAAGCGGGGGCTGTCACAGATACGCAGTATTTT. As protein: CASSSKAGAVTDTQYF.

V usage is TRBV3-1 (or the pseudogene TRBV3-2) and J usage is TRBJ1-1; D may be TRBD1 (5 bases). Trimming took off 4 bases at V and 3 bases at J, with 15 bases between the two ends. Per the germline V gene, CDR1 is LGHDT and CDR2 is YNNKEL (reference sequence). The CDR3 runs to 15 residues. The CDR3 coding sequence is TGTGCCAGCAGCCTCGGAGGGGCAAGGTACACTGAAGCTTTCTTT. Amino acid sequence: CASSLGGARYTEAFF.

This rearrangement joins TRBV4-3 to TRBJ1-1; TRBD1 matches 8 bases. With V trimmed by 2 bases and J by 12 bases, 5 bases remained unmatched. The CDR3 totals 12 residues. CDR1 is LGHNA and CDR2 is YSLEER in the germline V gene. This CDR3 reads CASSQSDRGTFF. The DNA for the CDR3 is TGCGCCAGCAGCCAATCTGACAGGGGAACTTTCTTT.

The rearrangement uses TRBV10-3 and TRBJ1-2; possibly TRBD1 for D (6 bases). CDR1 is ENHRY, CDR2 SYGVKD, per germline. V was shortened by 3 bases and J by 7 bases, with 15 bases between the two germline ends. The CDR3 consists of 14 residues. The CDR3 here is CAISDFADRLGYTF. For the CDR3, the DNA is TGTGCCATCAGTGATTTTGCGGACAGACTTGGCTACACCTTC.

This clone was recorded once. This chain connects TRBV6-1 to TRBJ1-5; 7 bases are shared with TRBD1. CDR3 length: 17 residues. The J segment lost 0 bases and the V segment lost 3 bases, leaving 8 bases of the junction unmatched. CDR1 MNHNS and CDR2 SASEGT come from the germline V gene. CDR3: CASSDWTGSYSNQPQHF. The CDR3 DNA is TGTGCCAGCAGTGACTGGACAGGATCTTATAGCAATCAGCCCCAGCATTTT.

The genes are TRBV2 and TRBJ2-3; TRBD2 is a possible D gene (6 bases). Germline CDR1 SNHLY, CDR2 FYNNEI. Trimming shortened V by 7 bases and J by 9 bases, and 17 bases separated the two germline ends. The CDR3 runs 13 residues. CDR3 coding DNA: TGTGCCAGCAACGATCTCTCGGCGGGGACGCAGTATTTT. The encoded protein is CASNDLSAGTQYF.

Only a few counts were recorded for this clone. This chain links TRBV19 with TRBJ2-1, with 11 bases lining up with TRBD2. V lost 6 bases, J lost 4 bases, and 5 bases stayed unmatched. The CDR3 spans 15 residues. Per the germline V gene, CDR1 is LNHDA and CDR2 is SQIVND (reference sequence). The DNA for the CDR3 is TGTGCCAGTAGGGCTAGCGGGGGGCCATACAATGAGCAGTTCTTC. Its translation is CASRASGGPYNEQFF.

The chain joins TRBV11-3 to TRBJ2-3, with D maybe TRBD2 (5 bases). CDR1 and CDR2 (germline): SGHNT, YENEEA. CDR3 length: 16 residues. The germline V and J ends were trimmed by 5 bases and 3 bases, with 18 bases remaining between them. CDR3 loop: CASSKRAGPGTDTQYF. DNA for the CDR3: TGTGCCAGCAGCAAGAGGGCGGGCCCTGGGACAGATACGCAGTATTTT.

V gene TRBV9 combines with J gene TRBJ2-3; 14 bases line up with TRBD2. The CDR3 runs 17 residues. Germline CDR1 SGDLS, CDR2 YYNGEE. Germline trimming cut 3 bases from V and 4 bases from J; bases unmatched to any gene: 7. CDR3: CASSAGLAGGYADTQYF. The CDR3 DNA follows: TGTGCCAGCAGCGCCGGACTAGCGGGAGGTTACGCAGATACGCAGTATTTT.

There are a few counts of this clone. This sequence joins TRBV7-2 and TRBJ2-3; D ambiguous. The germline CDR1 and CDR2 sequences are SGHTA and FQGNSA. The CDR3 is 11 amino acids. V was trimmed by 3 bases and J by 6 bases, leaving 4 bases between them. In DNA form, the CDR3 reads TGTGCCAGCAGCTTCGGTGATACGCAGTATTTT. Translated: CASSFGDTQYF. The variable domain in full, with the rest retrieved from reference TRBV7-2 and TRBJ2-3, is GAGVSQSPSNKVTEKGKDVELRCDPISGHTALYWYRQSLGQGLEFLIYFQGNSAPDKSGLPSDRFSAERTGGSVSTLTIQRTQQEDSAVYLCASSFGDTQYFGPGTRLTVL.

V is TRBV5-4 and J is TRBJ1-1; possible D gene TRBD1, 5 bases. There are 15 residues in the CDR3. V lost 3 bases and J lost 6, with 18 bases in between. Germline-derived CDR1 and CDR2 are SGHNT and YYREEE (reference sequence). CDR3 sequence (DNA): TGTGCCAGCAGCTCCCGGGTCGGGGGAGGCTCTGAAGCTTTCTTT. It translates to CASSSRVGGGSEAFF.